This record concerns one T cell receptor (beta chain) sequence. What this receptor recognizes is not known. No quality values exist for individual bases; no much larger clone is one base distant. This sample stems from a study of control samples from healthy donors and cancer patients (dated by TCRdb to about 2020). The receptor library was made with the immunoSEQ multiplex PCR assay. Not all clones reach the TCRdb copy of this immuneACCESS table, which keeps in-frame sequences only. Checked studies attribute under half of the gap to unresolved V genes and leave the rest unexplained. Across this sample there are 100,000 to 150,000 clones, with about 91% seen only once. Together, the top ten hold about 9% of the sample. The CDR3 holds 14 amino acids from the cysteine to the phenylalanine. CDR3 DNA is the only sequence kept; it has 42 bases, read in frame from the first base. Per the germline V gene (reference sequence), SEHNR is the CDR1 and FQNEAQ is the CDR2. V and J are truncated by 0 bases and 14 bases respectively, leaving an intervening sequence of 18 bases.

Here the chain combines TRBV7-9 and TRBJ2-3; no confident D gene assignment can be made. The source material was blood. The receptor's source is a man younger than 35 in good health. For the CDR3, the sequence is CASSLALADRRPYF. Read as DNA, the sequence is TGTGCCAGCAGCTTAGCGCTTGCGGACCGTCGACCGTATTTT.